This entry is about one TCR beta chain. The data originate from a study of shared clonotypes between healthy human individuals. The germline gives CDR1 SEHNR, CDR2 FQNEAQ (reference sequence). The CDR3 covers 13 residues. Trimming cost V 2 bases and J 2 bases, with 6 bases left between them. Sequenced by immunoSEQ multiplex PCR; TCRdb stores in-frame clones only, minus some. The profile shows about 510,000 clones, about three quarters of them singletons. The rearrangement joins TRBV7-9 to TRBJ2-5; D is unresolved. Sequenced input: PBMCs. The TCR originated in a woman in her thirties or forties in good health. Some clones in this sample may be carry-over from other donors' samples. The CDR3: CASSLSRQETQYF. The DNA for the CDR3 is TGTGCCAGCAGCTTAAGCCGGCAAGAGACCCAGTACTTC.